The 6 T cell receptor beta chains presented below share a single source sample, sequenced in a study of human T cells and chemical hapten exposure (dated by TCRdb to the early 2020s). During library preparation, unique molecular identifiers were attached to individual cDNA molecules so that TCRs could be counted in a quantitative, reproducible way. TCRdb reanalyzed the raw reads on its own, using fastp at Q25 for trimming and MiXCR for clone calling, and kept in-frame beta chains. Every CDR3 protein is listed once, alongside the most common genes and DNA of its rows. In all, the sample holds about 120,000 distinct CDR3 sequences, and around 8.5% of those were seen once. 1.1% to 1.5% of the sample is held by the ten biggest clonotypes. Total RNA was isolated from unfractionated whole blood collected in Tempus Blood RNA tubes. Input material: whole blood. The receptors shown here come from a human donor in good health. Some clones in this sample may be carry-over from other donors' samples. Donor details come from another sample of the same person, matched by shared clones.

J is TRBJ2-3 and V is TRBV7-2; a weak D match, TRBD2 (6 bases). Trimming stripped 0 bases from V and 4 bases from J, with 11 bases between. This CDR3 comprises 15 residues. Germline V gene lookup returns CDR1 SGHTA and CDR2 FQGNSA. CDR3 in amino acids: CASSLAPSSADTQYF. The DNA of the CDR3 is TGTGCCAGCAGCTTAGCTCCCTCTAGCGCAGATACGCAGTATTTT.

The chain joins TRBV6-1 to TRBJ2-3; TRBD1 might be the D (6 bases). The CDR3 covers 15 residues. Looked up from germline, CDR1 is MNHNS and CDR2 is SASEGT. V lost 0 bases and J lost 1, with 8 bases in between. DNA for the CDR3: TGTGCCAGCAGTGAAGCGGCAGGGGGCACAGATACGCAGTATTTT. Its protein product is CASSEAAGGTDTQYF.

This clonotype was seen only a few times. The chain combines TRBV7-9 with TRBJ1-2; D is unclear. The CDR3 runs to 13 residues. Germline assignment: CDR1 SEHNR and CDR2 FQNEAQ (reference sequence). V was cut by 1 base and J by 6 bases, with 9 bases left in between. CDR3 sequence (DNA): TGTGCCAGCAGCTTAGATGAGGGCCATGGCTACACCTTC. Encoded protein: CASSLDEGHGYTF.

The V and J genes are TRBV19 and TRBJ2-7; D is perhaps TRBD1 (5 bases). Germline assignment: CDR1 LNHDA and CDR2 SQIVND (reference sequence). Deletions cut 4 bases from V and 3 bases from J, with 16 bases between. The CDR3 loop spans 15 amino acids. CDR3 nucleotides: TGTGCCAGTAGTACGTCAGGGATGGGCTACTACGAGCAGTACTTC. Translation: CASSTSGMGYYEQYF.

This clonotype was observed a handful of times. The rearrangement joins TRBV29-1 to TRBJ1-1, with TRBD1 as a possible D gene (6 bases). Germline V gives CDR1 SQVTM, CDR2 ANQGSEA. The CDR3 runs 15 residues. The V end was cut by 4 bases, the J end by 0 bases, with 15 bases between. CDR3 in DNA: TGCAGCGTTGGAAGGGCCCCAGGGGTGAACACTGAAGCTTTCTTT. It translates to CSVGRAPGVNTEAFF.

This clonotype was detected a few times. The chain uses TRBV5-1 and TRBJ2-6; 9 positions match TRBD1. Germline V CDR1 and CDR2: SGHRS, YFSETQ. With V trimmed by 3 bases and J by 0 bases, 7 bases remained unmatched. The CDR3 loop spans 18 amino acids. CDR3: CASSWRQGGASGANVLTF. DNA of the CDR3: TGCGCCAGCAGCTGGAGACAGGGGGGAGCCTCTGGGGCCAACGTCCTGACTTTC.